This is a list of T cell receptor beta chains from one sample in a study of siplizumab effects on memory and regulatory T cells. TCRdb keeps only in-frame clones here, not all; method: immunoSEQ multiplex PCR. The sample includes some 99,000 clones, about 91% seen only once; the top ten take 0.65% to 0.9%. The specimen sequenced was Tregs sorted from blood. Receptors were obtained from a human donor in good health. CDR3s include the opening cysteine and the closing phenylalanine or tryptophan. The D gene is left open where the match is weak. Not all rows give a size; the values are once, few, many and, for expanded clones, a class.

CDR3aa: CASSFAGTGYGYTF
CDR3nt: TGTGCCAGCAGCTTCGCCGGGACAGGCTATGGCTACACCTTC
abundance: -
v_gene: TRBV7-9
d_gene: TRBD1
j_gene: TRBJ1-2
len: 14

CDR3aa: CASSWGGEQFF
CDR3nt: TGCGCCAGCAGCTGGGGTGGTGAGCAGTTCTTC
abundance: -
v_gene: TRBV5-1
d_gene: -
j_gene: TRBJ2-1
len: 11

CDR3aa: CASSLRGTAQYF
CDR3nt: TGTGCCAGCAGCTTAAGGGGGACCGCGCAGTATTTT
abundance: -
v_gene: TRBV11-1
d_gene: -
j_gene: TRBJ2-3
len: 12

CDR3aa: CAIGGTSGQETQYF
CDR3nt: TGTGCCATCGGGGGAACTAGCGGGCAAGAGACCCAGTACTTC
abundance: -
v_gene: TRBV10-3
d_gene: TRBD2
j_gene: TRBJ2-5
len: 14

CDR3aa: CASGSMRNEQFF
CDR3nt: TGTGCTAGTGGTTCGATGCGGAATGAGCAGTTCTTC
abundance: once
v_gene: TRBV12-5
d_gene: -
j_gene: TRBJ2-1
len: 12

CDR3aa: CSVSGTSGRQSSYNEQFF
CDR3nt: TGCAGCGTCTCCGGGACTAGCGGGAGGCAAAGCTCCTACAATGAGCAGTTCTTC
abundance: -
v_gene: TRBV29-1
d_gene: TRBD2
j_gene: TRBJ2-1
len: 18

CDR3aa: CASSLRVLASSYEQYF
CDR3nt: TGTGCCAGCAGCTTAAGGGTCTTAGCGTCTTCCTACGAGCAGTACTTC
abundance: -
v_gene: TRBV7-2
d_gene: -
j_gene: TRBJ2-7
len: 16

CDR3aa: CASSVLRDTYEQYF
CDR3nt: TGTGCCAGCAGTGTCCTCAGGGATACCTACGAGCAGTACTTC
abundance: -
v_gene: TRBV2
d_gene: -
j_gene: TRBJ2-7
len: 14

CDR3aa: CSVRTGPNSPLHF
CDR3nt: TGCAGCGTTAGAACCGGTCCGAATTCACCCCTCCACTTT
abundance: once
v_gene: TRBV29-1
d_gene: -
j_gene: TRBJ1-6
len: 13

CDR3aa: CASDDLNQPQHF
CDR3nt: TGTGCCAGCGATGACCTGAATCAGCCCCAGCATTTT
abundance: few
v_gene: TRBV19
d_gene: -
j_gene: TRBJ1-5
len: 12

CDR3aa: CASSPLGGPYGYTF
CDR3nt: TGTGCCAGCAGTCCCCTGGGGGGACCTTATGGCTACACCTTC
abundance: -
v_gene: TRBV27
d_gene: -
j_gene: TRBJ1-2
len: 14

CDR3aa: CASSPGPWSEQYF
CDR3nt: TGTGCCAGCAGCCCCGGCCCATGGAGCGAGCAGTACTTC
abundance: -
v_gene: TRBV6-4
d_gene: -
j_gene: TRBJ2-7
len: 13

CDR3aa: CASSPPGTRNNEQFF
CDR3nt: TGTGCCAGCAGCCCACCCGGGACTAGGAACAATGAGCAGTTCTTC
abundance: -
v_gene: TRBV5-4
d_gene: TRBD2
j_gene: TRBJ2-1
len: 15

CDR3aa: CASSQLPGWPYNEQFF
CDR3nt: TGCGCCAGCAGCCAACTCCCAGGGTGGCCCTACAATGAGCAGTTCTTC
abundance: -
v_gene: TRBV4-1
d_gene: -
j_gene: TRBJ2-1
len: 16

CDR3aa: CASSLVGHRDQPQHF
CDR3nt: TGTGCCAGCAGCTTAGTGGGACATCGCGATCAGCCCCAGCATTTT
abundance: -
v_gene: TRBV7-2
d_gene: -
j_gene: TRBJ1-5
len: 15

CDR3aa: CASSTRQGVSPTDTQYF
CDR3nt: TGTGCCAGTAGTACTAGACAGGGGGTCTCCCCCACAGATACGCAGTATTTT
abundance: once
v_gene: TRBV19
d_gene: TRBD1
j_gene: TRBJ2-3
len: 17

CDR3aa: CASTLGVGAYGYTF
CDR3nt: TGTGCCAGCACCTTGGGCGTCGGTGCCTATGGCTACACCTTC
abundance: -
v_gene: TRBV11-2
d_gene: -
j_gene: TRBJ1-2
len: 14

CDR3aa: CAWSVRGSAIRSYEQFF
CDR3nt: TGTGCCTGGAGTGTACGTGGGAGCGCCATACGGAGCTATGAGCAGTTCTTC
abundance: -
v_gene: TRBV30
d_gene: -
j_gene: TRBJ2-1
len: 17

CDR3aa: CASSTGAAYGYTF
CDR3nt: TGTGCCAGCAGTACAGGGGCGGCCTATGGCTACACCTTC
abundance: -
v_gene: TRBV6-6
d_gene: TRBD1
j_gene: TRBJ1-2
len: 13

CDR3aa: CASSEVAGVWYEQYF
CDR3nt: TGTGCCAGCAGTGAAGTAGCGGGGGTTTGGTACGAGCAGTACTTC
abundance: -
v_gene: TRBV6-1
d_gene: TRBD2
j_gene: TRBJ2-7
len: 15

CDR3aa: CSVRPTSGSGELFF
CDR3nt: TGCAGCGTTCGTCCGACTAGCGGGAGTGGGGAGCTGTTTTTT
abundance: once
v_gene: TRBV29-1
d_gene: TRBD2
j_gene: TRBJ2-2
len: 14

CDR3aa: CASSLDGQGDNQPQHF
CDR3nt: TGTGCCAGCAGCTTGGACGGGCAGGGCGATAATCAGCCCCAGCATTTT
abundance: -
v_gene: TRBV5-4
d_gene: -
j_gene: TRBJ1-5
len: 16

CDR3aa: CASSLSVGSNQPQHF
CDR3nt: TGTGCCAGCAGCTTGTCTGTGGGGAGCAATCAGCCCCAGCATTTT
abundance: -
v_gene: TRBV5-4
d_gene: -
j_gene: TRBJ1-5
len: 15

CDR3aa: CAWSQGTTEAFF
CDR3nt: TGTGCCTGGAGTCAGGGGACCACTGAAGCTTTCTTT
abundance: -
v_gene: TRBV30
d_gene: -
j_gene: TRBJ1-1
len: 12

CDR3aa: CASRVQGTVGNQPQHF
CDR3nt: TGTGCCAGTAGGGTACAGGGAACGGTCGGCAATCAGCCCCAGCATTTT
abundance: -
v_gene: TRBV19
d_gene: -
j_gene: TRBJ1-5
len: 16

CDR3aa: CASSKGTSGGALGYNEQFF
CDR3nt: TGTGCCAGCAGTAAAGGGACTAGCGGGGGGGCCCTAGGGTACAATGAGCAGTTCTTC
abundance: -
v_gene: TRBV6-1
d_gene: TRBD2
j_gene: TRBJ2-1
len: 19

CDR3aa: CSVWDYSTDTQYF
CDR3nt: TGCAGCGTTTGGGACTACAGCACAGATACGCAGTATTTT
abundance: -
v_gene: TRBV29-1
d_gene: TRBD2
j_gene: TRBJ2-3
len: 13

CDR3aa: CASRLDRDGAFF
CDR3nt: TGTGCCAGTAGATTGGACAGGGATGGAGCTTTCTTT
abundance: -
v_gene: TRBV19
d_gene: TRBD1
j_gene: TRBJ1-1
len: 12

CDR3aa: CASSSVGTGGHEQYF
CDR3nt: TGTGCCAGCAGCTCGGTCGGGACAGGGGGTCACGAGCAGTACTTC
abundance: -
v_gene: TRBV5-4
d_gene: TRBD1
j_gene: TRBJ2-7
len: 15

CDR3aa: CASTVGGWGTDTQYF
CDR3nt: TGTGCCAGCACCGTGGGGGGCTGGGGCACAGATACGCAGTATTTT
abundance: -
v_gene: TRBV2
d_gene: -
j_gene: TRBJ2-3
len: 15

CDR3aa: CAWSHRVGQPQHF
CDR3nt: TGTGCCTGGAGTCATAGGGTAGGTCAGCCCCAGCATTTT
abundance: -
v_gene: TRBV30
d_gene: -
j_gene: TRBJ1-5
len: 13

CDR3aa: CASRRQGFDSVRNQPQHF
CDR3nt: TGTGCCAGTAGAAGACAGGGTTTTGATTCTGTGCGCAATCAGCCCCAGCATTTT
abundance: -
v_gene: TRBV19
d_gene: TRBD1
j_gene: TRBJ1-5
len: 18

CDR3aa: CASSLVSDTQYF
CDR3nt: TGTGCCAGCAGCTTAGTTTCAGATACGCAGTATTTT
abundance: -
v_gene: TRBV7-6
d_gene: -
j_gene: TRBJ2-3
len: 12

CDR3aa: CASSGRAGNQPQHF
CDR3nt: TGTGCCAGCAGCGGAAGGGCAGGGAATCAGCCCCAGCATTTT
abundance: -
v_gene: TRBV25-1
d_gene: -
j_gene: TRBJ1-5
len: 14

CDR3aa: CASSLDRGTGEQPQHF
CDR3nt: TGTGCCAGCAGCTTAGATAGGGGGACGGGGGAACAGCCCCAGCATTTT
abundance: -
v_gene: TRBV11-3
d_gene: -
j_gene: TRBJ1-5
len: 16

CDR3aa: CASSPLGETQYF
CDR3nt: TGTGCCAGCTCACCACTAGGAGAGACCCAGTACTTC
abundance: -
v_gene: TRBV18
d_gene: -
j_gene: TRBJ2-5
len: 12

CDR3aa: CSVESSETYEQYF
CDR3nt: TGCAGCGTTGAATCGTCGGAGACCTACGAGCAGTACTTC
abundance: -
v_gene: TRBV29-1
d_gene: -
j_gene: TRBJ2-7
len: 13

CDR3aa: CASSPGTVNQPQHF
CDR3nt: TGCGCCAGCAGTCCCGGGACAGTAAATCAGCCCCAGCATTTT
abundance: -
v_gene: TRBV5-1
d_gene: TRBD1
j_gene: TRBJ1-5
len: 14

CDR3aa: CASSLAGDTGELFF
CDR3nt: TGTGCCAGCAGTTTAGCAGGGGACACCGGGGAGCTGTTTTTT
abundance: -
v_gene: TRBV27
d_gene: -
j_gene: TRBJ2-2
len: 14

CDR3aa: CASSFGRANEKLFF
CDR3nt: TGTGCCAGCAGCTTCGGGAGAGCAAATGAAAAACTGTTTTTT
abundance: -
v_gene: TRBV7-9
d_gene: -
j_gene: TRBJ1-4
len: 14

CDR3aa: CAICCENTGELFF
CDR3nt: TGTGCCATTTGTTGTGAAAACACCGGGGAGCTGTTTTTT
abundance: -
v_gene: TRBV10-3
d_gene: -
j_gene: TRBJ2-2
len: 13

CDR3aa: CASSLRGLAATDTQYF
CDR3nt: TGTGCCAGCAGTCTTAGGGGACTAGCGGCCACAGATACGCAGTATTTT
abundance: -
v_gene: TRBV27
d_gene: TRBD2
j_gene: TRBJ2-3
len: 16